These 18 T cell receptor beta chains share one sample of origin, sequenced in a study of OX40 agonist ivuxolimab in advanced cancers. TCRdb's table, derived via immunoSEQ multiplex PCR, lists solely in-frame clones and lacks some. In the table there are approximately 40,000 clones, roughly 90% of which are singletons. Sequenced here: CD4+ or CD8+ T cells sorted from blood, sampled in a trial of the OX40 agonist ivuxolimab. The origin of the receptors is an adult with an advanced solid tumor such as melanoma, head and neck, liver or kidney cancer.

The chain has TRBV11-2 and TRBJ2-7; the D is unclear. The germline V and J ends were trimmed by 1 base and 3 bases, with 7 bases remaining between them. CDR1 is SGHAT and CDR2 is FQNNGV in the germline V gene. The CDR3 spans 13 residues. CDR3 sequence: CASSLGGRYEQYF. CDR3 bases: TGTGCCAGCAGCTTAGGAGGACGCTACGAGCAGTACTTC. The full variable domain, rest sourced from reference TRBV11-2 and TRBJ2-7, is EAGVAQSPRYKIIEKRQSVAFWCNPISGHATLYWYQQILGQGPKLLIQFQNNGVVDDSQLPKDRFSAERLKGVDSTLKIQPAKLEDSAVYLCASSLGGRYEQYFGPGTRLTVT.

The V gene is TRBV19, the J gene TRBJ2-5; D is ambiguous. The J call may be mistaken, given a closer DNA end match to TRBJ2-7. In germline, CDR1 is LNHDA, CDR2 SQIVND (reference sequence). The CDR3 has 13 residues. The CDR3: CASSIGRSYEQYF. CDR3 in DNA: TGTGCCAGTAGTATAGGCAGGTCCTACGAGCAGTACTTC.

The chain joins TRBV11-2 to TRBJ2-2, with 9 positions matching TRBD2. V was clipped by 6 bases and J by 5 bases; unmatched bases: 7. Germline V lookup: CDR1 SGHAT, CDR2 FQNNGV. CDR3 size: 15 residues. CDR3 nucleotide sequence: TGTGCCAGCAGACGAGCGGGAGGATCTACCGGGGAGCTGTTTTTT. Translated, it gives CASRRAGGSTGELFF.

The chain links TRBV5-8 to TRBJ2-3; D call uncertain. Germline V gene data show CDR1 as SGHTS and CDR2 as YDEGEE. V lost 3 bases and J 2 bases, leaving 10 bases between the germline ends. This CDR3 is built from 14 residues. CDR3 sequence (DNA): TGTGCCAGCAGCTCCTTCCAAGCCACAGATACGCAGTATTTT. It is translated as CASSSFQATDTQYF.

This rearrangement joins TRBV30 to TRBJ1-5; TRBD1 agrees at 8 bases. This CDR3 is 13 amino acids long. CDR1 is GTSNPN, CDR2 SVGIG, per germline (reference sequence). Unmatched junction bases numbered 2, after V lost 4 bases and J lost 3 bases. The CDR3 loop is CAWTGQDNQPQHF. Here the CDR3 DNA reads TGTGCCTGGACGGGACAGGACAATCAGCCCCAGCATTTT.

The genes are TRBV29-1 and TRBJ2-5; 7 bases align to TRBD1. The J call may be in error: the DNA end matches TRBJ2-7 better. In germline, CDR1 is SQVTM, CDR2 ANQGSEA. The CDR3 runs 14 residues. CDR3 sequence reads: CSVAYGQDAYEQYF. The CDR3, as DNA: TGCAGCGTTGCCTACGGACAGGATGCCTACGAGCAGTACTTC.

The chain joins TRBV9 to TRBJ2-6, with 9 bases lining up with TRBD1. The CDR3 is made up of 18 amino acids. V was pared by 4 bases and J by 3 bases, with 11 bases of the junction left unmatched. Germline V gene sequence: CDR1 SGDLS, CDR2 YYNGEE. CDR3: CASSIYRDRESGANVLTF. The DNA for the CDR3 is TGTGCCAGCAGCATCTACAGGGACAGGGAAAGTGGGGCCAACGTCCTGACTTTC.

The gene calls are TRBV28 and TRBJ1-2; tentatively, D is TRBD1 (5 bases). Germline V CDR1 and CDR2: MDHEN, SYDVKM. The V end was cut by 2 bases, the J end by 4 bases, with 11 bases between. This CDR3 has 14 amino acids. This chain's CDR3 is CASSLPRASYGYTF. CDR3 nucleotides: TGTGCCAGCAGTTTACCCAGGGCTAGCTATGGCTACACCTTC.

The gene calls are TRBV7-9 and TRBJ1-1; 7 nucleotides align to TRBD1. CDR1 is SEHNR and CDR2 is FQNEAQ in the germline V gene (reference sequence). The length of the CDR3 is 17 residues. The ends lost 3 bases at V and 0 bases at J; junction bases unmatched: 10. The chain's CDR3 is CASSFPVKGAMNTEAFF. Written as DNA, the CDR3 is TGTGCCAGCAGCTTCCCGGTGAAGGGGGCTATGAACACTGAAGCTTTCTTT.

V is TRBV5-1 and J is TRBJ1-5; 8 nucleotides line up with TRBD1. Trimming removed 3 bases from V and 4 bases from J; junction bases left unmatched: 6. The germline V gene encodes CDR1 SGHRS and CDR2 YFSETQ. The length of the CDR3 is 15 residues. The CDR3 loop reads CASSSTTGANQPQHF. The CDR3 DNA is TGCGCCAGCAGCTCAACGACAGGGGCTAATCAGCCCCAGCATTTT.

The rearrangement links TRBV7-2 to TRBJ2-5; no clear D gene. With the DNA end fitting TRBJ2-7 better, the J assignment may be wrong. Germline CDR1 and CDR2: SGHTA and FQGNSA. CDR3 length: 13 amino acids. CDR3 residues: CASSLYSVYEQYF. DNA for the CDR3: TGTGCCAGCAGCTTATATTCTGTTTACGAGCAGTACTTC.

The chain uses TRBV7-6 and TRBJ2-7; D may match TRBD1 or TRBD2 (5 bases each). The CDR3 is made up of 13 amino acids. The germline gives CDR1 SGHVS, CDR2 FNYEAQ. Trimming left V 5 bases short and J 6 bases short, with 14 bases between. Here the CDR3 reads CASSPFAGTEQYF. CDR3 nucleotide sequence: TGTGCCAGCAGCCCCTTTGCCGGGACCGAGCAGTACTTC.

The chain employs TRBV2 and TRBJ2-2; TRBD1 agrees at 7 bases. V was clipped by 6 bases and J by 4 bases; unmatched bases: 2. CDR1 and CDR2 (germline): SNHLY, FYNNEI. CDR3 length equals 13 residues. The CDR3 bases are TGTGCCAGCAGCAGGGGGACCACCGGGGAGCTGTTTTTT. Amino acid sequence: CASSRGTTGELFF.

The rearrangement joins TRBV6-6 to TRBJ2-7, with TRBD1 matching 9 bases. This CDR3 has 13 residues. V lost 5 bases and J lost 7; bases outside the gene matches: 6. Germline values: CDR1 MNHNY, CDR2 SVGAGI (reference sequence). The DNA for the CDR3 is TGTGCCAGCAGTCAGGGACAGGGTCGGGAGCAGTACTTC. Its translation: CASSQGQGREQYF.

The CDR3 DNA follows: TGTGCCAGCAGTTACCCCGACAGGGGTGAAAAACTGTTTTTT. Its translation: CASSYPDRGEKLFF. The genes are TRBV6-6 and TRBJ1-4, with TRBD1 matching 8 bases. V shed 2 bases and J 7 bases; nucleotides not matched to a gene: 3. Germline loops: CDR1 MNHNY, CDR2 SVGAGI (reference sequence). This CDR3 has 14 residues.

The rearrangement links TRBV28 to TRBJ1-2; D is unclear. The germline V gene has CDR1 MDHEN and CDR2 SYDVKM. This CDR3 has 12 amino acids. This chain's CDR3 is CGTETRHYGYTF. CDR3 sequence (DNA): TGTGGAACCGAGACTAGGCACTATGGCTACACCTTC.

V gene TRBV28 combines with J gene TRBJ1-1; D ambiguous. V lost 2 bases and J lost 1, with 5 bases in between. Looked up from germline, CDR1 is MDHEN and CDR2 is SYDVKM. This CDR3 contains 13 residues. CDR3 sequence: CASSLGENTEAFF. Written as DNA, the CDR3 is TGTGCCAGCAGTTTAGGAGAGAACACTGAAGCTTTCTTT.

The count of this clone is one. This chain links TRBV28 with TRBJ2-5; TRBD1 might be the D (5 bases). This CDR3 region has 15 residues. Trimming removed 4 bases from V and 4 bases from J, with 16 bases in between. CDR1 and CDR2 (germline): MDHEN, SYDVKM. CDR3 region: CASSSPRAGIETQYF. The CDR3 DNA sequence: TGTGCCAGCAGTTCCCCCCGAGCAGGGATAGAGACCCAGTACTTC.